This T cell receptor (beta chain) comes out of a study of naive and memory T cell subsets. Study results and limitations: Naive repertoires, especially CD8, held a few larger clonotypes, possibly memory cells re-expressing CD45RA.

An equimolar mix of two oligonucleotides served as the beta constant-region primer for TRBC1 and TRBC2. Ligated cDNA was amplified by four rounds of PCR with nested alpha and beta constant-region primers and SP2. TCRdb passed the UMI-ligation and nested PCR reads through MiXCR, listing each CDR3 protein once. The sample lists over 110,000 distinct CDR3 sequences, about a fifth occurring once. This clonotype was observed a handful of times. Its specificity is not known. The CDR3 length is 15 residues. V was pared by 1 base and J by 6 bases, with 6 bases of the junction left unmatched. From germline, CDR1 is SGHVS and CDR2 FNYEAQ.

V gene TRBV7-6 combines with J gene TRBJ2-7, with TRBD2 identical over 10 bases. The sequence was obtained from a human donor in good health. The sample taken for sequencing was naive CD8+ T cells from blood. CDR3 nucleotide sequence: TGTGCCAGCAGCTTAGGTCTAGCGGGAGACAGCGAGCAGTACTTC. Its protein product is CASSLGLAGDSEQYF. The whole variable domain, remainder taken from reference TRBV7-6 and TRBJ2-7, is GAGVSQSPRYKVTKRGQDVALRCDPISGHVSLYWYRQALGQGPEFLTYFNYEAQQDKSGLPNDRFSAERPEGSISTLTIQRTEQRDSAMYRCASSLGLAGDSEQYFGPGTRLTVT.